This T cell receptor (beta chain) was sequenced during a study of blood T cell repertoires in COVID-19. Across the study: Researchers got acute and convalescent COVID-19 samples from the United States, Italy and Spain. PBMCs, B-cell-depleted T cells, or T cells were the source of the cDNA or gDNA that made up the material.

TCRdb's table, derived via immunoSEQ multiplex PCR, lists solely in-frame clones and lacks some. The data contain about 280,000 clones, under 90% of them singletons. The CDR3 runs 13 residues. V gave up 3 bases and J gave up 8 bases; unmatched junction bases: 4. This clone appeared a few times. The sample comprised peripheral blood. The clonotype was recovered from a woman between 25 and 40 years old with COVID-19, enrolled during active disease. This chain connects TRBV12-3 or TRBV12-4 to TRBJ1-3, with 7 bases identical to TRBD1. CDR3 DNA: TGTGCCAGCAGTTTGGTCAGGGGGGACACCATATATTTT. Protein sequence: CASSLVRGDTIYF.